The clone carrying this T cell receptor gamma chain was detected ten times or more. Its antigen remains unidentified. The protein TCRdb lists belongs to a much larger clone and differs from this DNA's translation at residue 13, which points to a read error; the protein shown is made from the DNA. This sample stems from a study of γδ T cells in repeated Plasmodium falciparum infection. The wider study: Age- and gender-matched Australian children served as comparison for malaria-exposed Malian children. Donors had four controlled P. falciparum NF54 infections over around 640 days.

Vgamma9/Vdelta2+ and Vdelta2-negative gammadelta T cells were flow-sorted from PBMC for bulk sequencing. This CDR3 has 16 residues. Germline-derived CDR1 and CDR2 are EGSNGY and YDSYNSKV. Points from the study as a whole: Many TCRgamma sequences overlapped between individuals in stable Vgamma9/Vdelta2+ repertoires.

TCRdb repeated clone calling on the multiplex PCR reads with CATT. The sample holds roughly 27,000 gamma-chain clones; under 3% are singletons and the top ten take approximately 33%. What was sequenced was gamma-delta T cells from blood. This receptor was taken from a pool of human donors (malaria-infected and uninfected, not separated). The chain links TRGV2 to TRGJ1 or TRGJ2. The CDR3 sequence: CATWDGIRSNYYRKLF. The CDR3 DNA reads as TGTGCCACCTGGGACGGTATACGTTCGAATTATTATAGGAAACTCTTT.